The clone carrying this TCR beta chain was counted between two and nine times. No antigen is known for it. Between the trimmed V and J ends, which lost 3 bases and 5 bases, there was a span of 13 bases. Germline CDR1 is SGHTA and CDR2 is FQGNSA. The CDR3 runs 14 residues. This specimen belongs to a study of breast tumors, draining lymph nodes, adjacent tissues. Study-wide findings and caveats: That most tumor T cells come from lymph nodes remained unproven. Compared with basal-like, luminal-like tumors shared significantly more repertoire with nontumor tissue. Most tumor T cells seemingly derive from lymph node, then expand in tumor.

TCRdb redid the calling of the multiplex PCR reads with MiXCR, one entry per CDR3 protein. The sample includes around 300,000 distinct CDR3 sequences, 30% to 35% of them seen just once. Samples came from axillary lymph nodes draining the breast cancer. The source is a female donor with breast cancer. Some clones in this sample may be carry-over from other donors' samples. The chain has TRBV7-2 and TRBJ1-1, with unresolved D. The specimen was axillary lymph node tissue. The chain's CDR3 is CASSFTWAKTEAFF. CDR3 coding DNA: TGTGCCAGCAGCTTCACCTGGGCCAAAACTGAAGCTTTCTTT.